Listed below are T cell receptor beta chains from one sample, sequenced in a study of lymphopenia after photon versus proton radiotherapy. Clones were read by immunoSEQ multiplex PCR, and TCRdb kept only the in-frame ones, dropping some. The sample consists of tens of thousands of clones, over 70% of them appearing once. Specimen: peripheral blood, collected from a patient treated with proton-based radiotherapy. The receptors stem from a man in his 60s with pancreatic cancer. The CDR3 runs from the conserved cysteine through the conserved F or W. A D gene is named only where the DNA matches it firmly. The listing skips clone size in some rows; elsewhere it reads once, few, many or a size class.

v_call	j_call	clone_size	d_call	cdr3_length	cdr3_aa	cdr3_nt
TRBV28	TRBJ1-4	few	TRBD1	14	CASSRQGANEKLFF	TGTGCCAGCAGTCGACAGGGGGCTAATGAAAAACTGTTTTTT
TRBV27	TRBJ2-7	once	NA	12	CASSPSGYEQYF	TGTGCCAGCAGCCCGAGTGGGTACGAGCAGTACTTC
TRBV4-1	TRBJ2-1	NA	NA	15	CASSQDFQGGNEQFF	TGCGCCAGCAGCCAAGATTTTCAGGGTGGCAATGAGCAGTTCTTC
TRBV18	TRBJ1-1	NA	NA	13	CASSPQRTGEAFF	TGTGCCAGCTCACCACAGAGGACCGGTGAAGCTTTCTTT
TRBV6-5	TRBJ2-1	once	NA	12	CASSSQYNEQFF	TGTGCCAGCAGTTCCCAGTACAATGAGCAGTTCTTC
TRBV18	TRBJ2-3	NA	TRBD2	18	CASSAWAGGSSSTDTQYF	TGTGCCAGCTCAGCCTGGGCGGGAGGATCCTCTAGCACAGATACGCAGTATTTT
TRBV6-1	TRBJ2-7	NA	TRBD1	14	CASSGYRGFFEQYF	TGTGCCAGCAGCGGGTACAGGGGTTTTTTCGAGCAGTACTTC
TRBV19	TRBJ2-5	once	NA	14	CASKIGGNGETQYF	TGTGCCAGTAAAATCGGCGGGAACGGAGAGACCCAGTACTTC
TRBV30	TRBJ1-1	NA	TRBD1	15	CAQQWGTGGNTEAFF	TGTGCCCAACAGTGGGGGACAGGGGGGAACACTGAAGCTTTCTTT
TRBV19	TRBJ1-5	NA	NA	17	CASLPGPGVYSNQPQHF	TGTGCCAGTCTCCCCGGACCAGGGGTTTATAGCAATCAGCCCCAGCATTTT
TRBV5-1	TRBJ1-2	NA	NA	14	CASSPAAGVQGYTF	TGCGCCAGCAGCCCGGCGGCAGGGGTTCAGGGCTACACCTTC
TRBV11-3	TRBJ1-1	few	TRBD1	16	CASSQMETGGNTEAFF	TGTGCCAGCAGCCAAATGGAAACAGGGGGCAACACTGAAGCTTTCTTT
TRBV6-1	TRBJ1-1	NA	NA	15	CASSDPPRRNTEAFF	TGTGCCAGCAGTGATCCGCCCAGGCGGAACACTGAAGCTTTCTTT
TRBV9	TRBJ2-7	NA	TRBD2	15	CASSVGPSGIYEQYF	TGTGCCAGCAGCGTAGGCCCTAGCGGGATTTACGAGCAGTACTTC
TRBV7-8	TRBJ2-4	NA	NA	13	CASSLWAKNIQYF	TGTGCCAGCAGCTTATGGGCCAAAAACATTCAGTACTTC
TRBV19	TRBJ1-6	NA	TRBD1	15	CASTGQGPNNSPLHF	TGTGCCAGTACCGGACAGGGCCCTAATAATTCACCCCTCCACTTT
TRBV18	TRBJ2-7	NA	NA	14	CASSPQGGSYEQYF	TGTGCCAGCTCACCCCAAGGGGGGAGTTACGAGCAGTACTTC
TRBV9	TRBJ2-1	NA	NA	14	CASTPGAMGNEQFF	TGTGCCAGCACCCCCGGCGCGATGGGGAATGAGCAGTTCTTC
TRBV6-1	TRBJ2-7	NA	TRBD2	15	CASSGIAGGPYEQYF	TGTGCCAGCAGTGGAATAGCGGGAGGCCCGTACGAGCAGTACTTC
TRBV25-1	TRBJ1-6	NA	TRBD1	16	CASSDLGRGRGSPLHF	TGTGCCAGCAGTGATTTAGGAAGGGGGCGAGGTTCACCCCTCCACTTT
TRBV19	TRBJ2-7	NA	NA	14	CARNRGSRAYEQYF	TGTGCCAGGAACCGAGGGTCCCGAGCCTACGAGCAGTACTTC
TRBV10-3	TRBJ2-3	few	NA	14	CAISSRGPGDTQYF	TGTGCCATCAGTTCGCGGGGCCCTGGGGATACGCAGTATTTT
TRBV19	TRBJ2-1	NA	TRBD2	16	CASSGRRGGPFDEQFF	TGTGCCAGTAGCGGTCGGCGGGGAGGGCCATTCGATGAGCAGTTCTTC
TRBV18	TRBJ1-1	NA	NA	13	CASSPRATAEAFF	TGTGCCAGCTCACCAAGAGCTACTGCTGAAGCTTTCTTT
TRBV10-2	TRBJ1-6	once	NA	14	CASSDGQSHSPLHF	TGCGCCAGCAGCGACGGACAGAGTCATTCACCCCTCCACTTT
TRBV7-9	TRBJ1-2	few	NA	12	CASSSGLFGYTF	TGTGCCAGCAGCTCGGGACTGTTTGGCTACACCTTC
TRBV18	TRBJ2-6	few	NA	16	CASSPVILAGANVLTF	TGTGCCAGCTCACCAGTAATTCTAGCGGGGGCCAACGTCCTGACTTTC
TRBV6-6	TRBJ1-2	NA	TRBD1	15	CASRPTTGGEGGYTF	TGTGCCAGCAGGCCAACGACAGGGGGAGAAGGTGGCTACACCTTC
TRBV27	TRBJ2-4	few	NA	13	CASSIGTKNIQYF	TGTGCCAGCAGTATCGGGACCAAAAACATTCAGTACTTC
TRBV7-3	TRBJ1-1	many	NA	13	CASSPTGRTEAFF	TGTGCCAGCAGCCCCACAGGGCGGACTGAAGCTTTCTTT
TRBV27	TRBJ2-4	NA	TRBD2	18	CASSRGTSGRGTKNIQYF	TGTGCCAGCAGTCGGGGGACTAGCGGGAGGGGGACCAAAAACATTCAGTACTTC
TRBV28	TRBJ1-1	NA	NA	13	CASDERADTEAFF	TGTGCCAGCGACGAACGGGCGGACACTGAAGCTTTCTTT